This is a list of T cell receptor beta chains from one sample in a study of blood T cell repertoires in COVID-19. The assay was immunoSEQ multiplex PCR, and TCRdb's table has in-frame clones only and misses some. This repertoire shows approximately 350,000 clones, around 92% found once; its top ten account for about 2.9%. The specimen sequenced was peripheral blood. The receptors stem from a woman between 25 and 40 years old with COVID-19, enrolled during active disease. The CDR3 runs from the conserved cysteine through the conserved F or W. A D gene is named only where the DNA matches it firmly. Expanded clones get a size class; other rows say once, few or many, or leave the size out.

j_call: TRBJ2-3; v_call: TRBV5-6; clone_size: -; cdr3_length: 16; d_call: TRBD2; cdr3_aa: CASSWNSGDSTDTQYF; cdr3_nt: TGTGCCAGCAGCTGGAATAGCGGGGATAGCACAGATACGCAGTATTTT
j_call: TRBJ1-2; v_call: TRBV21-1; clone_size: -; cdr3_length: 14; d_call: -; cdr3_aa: CASSKGTGDNGYTF; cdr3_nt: TGTGCCAGCAGCAAAGGGACAGGGGACAATGGCTACACCTTC
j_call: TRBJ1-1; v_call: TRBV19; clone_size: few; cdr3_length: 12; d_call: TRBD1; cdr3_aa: CASRQGATEAFF; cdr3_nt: TGTGCCAGTAGACAGGGGGCTACTGAAGCTTTCTTT
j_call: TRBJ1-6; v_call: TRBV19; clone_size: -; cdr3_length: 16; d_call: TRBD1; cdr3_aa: CASSIDRGWVDSPLHF; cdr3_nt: TGTGCCAGTAGTATCGACAGGGGCTGGGTCGATTCACCCCTCCACTTT
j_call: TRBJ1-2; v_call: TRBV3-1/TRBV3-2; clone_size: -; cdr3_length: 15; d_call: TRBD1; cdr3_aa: CASSPYAGQGGGYTF; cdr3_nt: TGTGCCAGCAGCCCCTATGCCGGACAGGGTGGGGGCTACACCTTC
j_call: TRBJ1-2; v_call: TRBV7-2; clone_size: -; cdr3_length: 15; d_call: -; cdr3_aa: CASSLEGTTNYGYTF; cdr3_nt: TGTGCCAGCAGCTTAGAGGGGACAACTAACTATGGCTACACCTTC
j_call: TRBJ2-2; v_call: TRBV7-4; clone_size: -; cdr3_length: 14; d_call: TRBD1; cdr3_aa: CASTNRGNTGELFF; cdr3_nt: TGTGCCAGCACCAACAGGGGAAACACCGGGGAGCTGTTTTTT
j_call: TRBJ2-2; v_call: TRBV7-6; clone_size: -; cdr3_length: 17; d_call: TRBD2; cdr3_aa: CASSPIRGLAGTGELFF; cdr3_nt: TGTGCCAGCAGCCCCATCCGTGGACTAGCGGGCACCGGGGAGCTGTTTTTT
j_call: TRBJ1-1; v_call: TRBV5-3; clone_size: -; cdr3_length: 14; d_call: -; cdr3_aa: CAPICAGAFAEAFF; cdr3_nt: TGTGCCCCTATCTGCGCAGGGGCCTTCGCTGAAGCTTTCTTT
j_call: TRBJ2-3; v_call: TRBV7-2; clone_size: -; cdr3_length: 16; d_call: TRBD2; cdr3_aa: CASSLDLAGVTDTQYF; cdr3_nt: TGTGCCAGCAGCTTGGACCTAGCGGGGGTGACAGATACGCAGTATTTT
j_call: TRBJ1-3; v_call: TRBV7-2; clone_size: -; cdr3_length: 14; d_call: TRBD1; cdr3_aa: CATNRGFSGNTIYF; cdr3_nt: TGTGCCACCAACAGGGGATTCTCTGGAAACACCATATATTTT
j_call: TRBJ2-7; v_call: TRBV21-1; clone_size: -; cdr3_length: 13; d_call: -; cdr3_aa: CASSSWSPYEQYF; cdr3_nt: TGTGCCAGCAGCAGTTGGAGTCCCTACGAGCAGTACTTC
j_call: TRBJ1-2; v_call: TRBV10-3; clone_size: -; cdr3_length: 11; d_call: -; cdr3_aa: CAISSGYGYTF; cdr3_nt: TGTGCCATCAGCTCCGGCTATGGCTACACCTTC
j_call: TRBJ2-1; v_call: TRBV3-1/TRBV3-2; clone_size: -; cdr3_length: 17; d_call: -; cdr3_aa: CASSPRRTVKRNNEQFF; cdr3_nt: TGTGCCAGCAGCCCCCGGCGTACAGTTAAGCGGAACAATGAGCAGTTCTTC
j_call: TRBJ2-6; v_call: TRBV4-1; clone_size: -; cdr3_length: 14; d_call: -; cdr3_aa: CASSQAQVQRVLTF; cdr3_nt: TGCGCCAGCAGCCAAGCTCAGGTACAACGCGTCCTGACTTTC
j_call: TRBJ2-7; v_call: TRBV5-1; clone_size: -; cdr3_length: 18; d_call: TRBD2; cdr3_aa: CASSFLGTSGGLSYEQYF; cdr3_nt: TGCGCCAGCAGCTTCCTAGGGACTAGCGGGGGCCTCTCCTACGAGCAGTACTTC
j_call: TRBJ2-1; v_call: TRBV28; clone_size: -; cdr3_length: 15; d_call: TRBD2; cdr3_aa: CASSSPGGGFNEQFF; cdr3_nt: TGTGCCAGCAGTTCCCCCGGGGGGGGGTTCAATGAGCAGTTCTTC
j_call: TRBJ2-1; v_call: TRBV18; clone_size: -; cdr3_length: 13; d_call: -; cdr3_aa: CASSPNLGAEQFF; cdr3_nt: TGTGCCAGCTCACCGAATCTAGGGGCCGAGCAGTTCTTC
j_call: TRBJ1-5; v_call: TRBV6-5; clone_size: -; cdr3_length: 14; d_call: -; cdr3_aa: CASSWAGENQPQHF; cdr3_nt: TGTGCCAGCAGTTGGGCAGGGGAAAATCAGCCCCAGCATTTT
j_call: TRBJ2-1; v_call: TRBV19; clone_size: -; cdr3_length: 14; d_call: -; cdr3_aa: CASAGLGSYNEQFF; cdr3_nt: TGTGCCAGCGCAGGGTTGGGCTCCTACAATGAGCAGTTCTTC
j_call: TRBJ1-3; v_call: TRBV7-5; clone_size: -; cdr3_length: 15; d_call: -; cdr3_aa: CARSLAPAKGDTIYF; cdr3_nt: TGTGCCAGAAGCTTAGCGCCAGCTAAGGGGGACACCATATATTTT
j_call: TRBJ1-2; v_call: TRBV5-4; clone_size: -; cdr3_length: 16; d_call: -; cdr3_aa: CASSLENVLQGDGYTF; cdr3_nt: TGTGCCAGCAGCTTGGAGAACGTTTTACAGGGAGATGGCTACACCTTC
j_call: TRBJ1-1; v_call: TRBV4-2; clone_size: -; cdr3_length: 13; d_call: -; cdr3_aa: CASSQGTGLQAFF; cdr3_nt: TGTGCCAGCAGCCAAGGAACAGGGCTCCAAGCTTTCTTT
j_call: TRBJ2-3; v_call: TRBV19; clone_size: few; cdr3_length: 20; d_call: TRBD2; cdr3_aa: CASSSSGLAGGGGHTDTQYF; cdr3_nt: TGTGCCAGTAGTTCCTCGGGACTAGCGGGAGGCGGGGGTCACACAGATACGCAGTATTTT
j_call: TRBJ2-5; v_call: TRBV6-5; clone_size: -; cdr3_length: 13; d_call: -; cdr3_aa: CASRGGGPRAQYF; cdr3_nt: TGTGCCAGCAGAGGAGGAGGGCCCCGGGCCCAGTACTTC
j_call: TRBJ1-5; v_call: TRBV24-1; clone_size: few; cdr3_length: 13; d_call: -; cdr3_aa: CATSDRFDQPQHF; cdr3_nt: TGTGCCACCAGTGATCGGTTTGATCAGCCCCAGCATTTT
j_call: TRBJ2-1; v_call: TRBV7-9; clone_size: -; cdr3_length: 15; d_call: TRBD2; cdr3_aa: CASSLRGLDYNEQFF; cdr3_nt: TGTGCCAGCAGCCTAAGGGGACTAGACTACAATGAGCAGTTCTTC
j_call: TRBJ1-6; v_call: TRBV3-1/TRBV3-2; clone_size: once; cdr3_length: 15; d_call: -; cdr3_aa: CASSQGTSVGSPLHF; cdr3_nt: TGTGCCAGCAGCCAAGGGACAAGTGTCGGTTCACCCCTCCACTTT
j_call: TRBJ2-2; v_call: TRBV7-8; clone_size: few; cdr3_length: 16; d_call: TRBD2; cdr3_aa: CASSPHFGTSGEELFF; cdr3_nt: TGTGCCAGCAGCCCCCATTTCGGGACTAGCGGCGAGGAGCTGTTTTTT
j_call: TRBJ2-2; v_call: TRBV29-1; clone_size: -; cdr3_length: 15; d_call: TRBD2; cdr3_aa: CSVGAPGLYTGELFF; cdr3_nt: TGCAGCGTTGGGGCCCCGGGACTATACACCGGGGAGCTGTTTTTT
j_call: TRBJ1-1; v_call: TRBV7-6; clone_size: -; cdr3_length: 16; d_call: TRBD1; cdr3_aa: CASSSVMGQGGTEAFF; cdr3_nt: TGTGCCAGCAGCTCGGTAATGGGACAGGGGGGGACTGAAGCTTTCTTT
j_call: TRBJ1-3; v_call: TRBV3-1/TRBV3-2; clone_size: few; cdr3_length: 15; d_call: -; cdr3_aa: CASSPKTGSGNTIYF; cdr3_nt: TGTGCCAGCAGCCCTAAGACGGGATCTGGAAACACCATATATTTT
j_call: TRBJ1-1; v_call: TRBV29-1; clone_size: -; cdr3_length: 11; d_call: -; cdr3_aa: CSVASVAEAFF; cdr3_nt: TGCAGCGTTGCCTCGGTAGCTGAAGCTTTCTTT